What follows describes a single TCR beta chain. Profiling relied on immunoSEQ multiplex PCR, and the TCRdb table lists in-frame clones only, not all of them. This sample has 35,000 to 45,000 clones; 93% occur once, and the top ten carry 0.41%. This sample was included in a study of T cell changes during pregnancy in multiple sclerosis. The specimen was CD4+ T cells from peripheral blood mononuclear cells, collected in the first trimester of pregnancy. This TCR was recovered from a female donor with multiple sclerosis, enrolled in a pregnancy study.

The CDR3 sequence is CASSPTGRAYEQYF. In DNA, the CDR3 is TGTGCCAGCAGCCCTACCGGGAGGGCCTACGAGCAGTACTTC. The chain joins TRBV7-2 to TRBJ2-7, with 8 bases fitting TRBD2. Germline values: CDR1 SGHTA, CDR2 FQGNSA. This CDR3 spans 14 amino acids. The V and J ends lost 5 bases and 2 bases, in that order; junction bases with no gene match: 5.